The source of this TCR beta chain is a study of blood T cell repertoires in COVID-19. On the study more broadly: Acute and convalescent COVID-19 specimens originated in the United States, Italy and Spain.

The CDR3 covers 20 residues. Assay used: immunoSEQ multiplex PCR; TCRdb lists only in-frame clones, some missing. The sample lists about 130,000 clones, 75% to 90% seen once, with around 4.5% in the top ten. Sequences were obtained from peripheral blood. The TCR sequence derives from a man aged 55 to 70 with COVID-19, enrolled during active disease. The chain couples TRBV21-1 to TRBJ1-6; the DNA was not compared with TRBD1, the D call given in the table. TRBV21-1 is a pseudogene segment. The CDR3 nucleotides read TGTGCCAGCAGCAAAGGCCCCAGTCTCACAGGGGATTACTATAATTCACCCCTCCACTTT. This sequence encodes CASSKGPSLTGDYYNSPLHF.